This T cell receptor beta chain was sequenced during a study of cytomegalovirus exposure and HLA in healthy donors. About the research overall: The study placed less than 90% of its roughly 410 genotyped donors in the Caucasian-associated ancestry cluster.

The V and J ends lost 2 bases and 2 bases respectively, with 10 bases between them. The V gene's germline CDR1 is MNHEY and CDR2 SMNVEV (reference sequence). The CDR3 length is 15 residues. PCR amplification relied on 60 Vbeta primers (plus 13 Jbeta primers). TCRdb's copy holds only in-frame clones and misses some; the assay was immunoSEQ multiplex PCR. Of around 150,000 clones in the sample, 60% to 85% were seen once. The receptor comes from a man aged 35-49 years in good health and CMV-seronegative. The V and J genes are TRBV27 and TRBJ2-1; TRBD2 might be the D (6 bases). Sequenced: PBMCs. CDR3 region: CASSLGGTPYNEQFF. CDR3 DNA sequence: TGTGCCAGCAGTTTAGGGGGGACCCCCTACAATGAGCAGTTCTTC.